This TCR beta chain emerged from a study of blood T cell repertoires in COVID-19. Germline CDR1 and CDR2: SNHLY and FYNNEI. V lost 10 bases to trimming and J lost 1 base; unmatched junction nucleotides: 7. This CDR3 region has 14 residues. Source study methods: From reference gene primer amplification, estimates of nucleated cell counts were derived. Some clones are missing from TCRdb's copy, which holds only in-frame ones; the method was immunoSEQ multiplex PCR. For V, J and clone size, that table is used; D and trimming come from the DNA. Among approximately 210,000 clones listed, roughly 77% were seen once. All enrollees were roughly 18 to 90 years old and from about 25 US areas.

The chain joins TRBV2 to TRBJ1-1; 9 nucleotides agree with TRBD1. The clonotype was recovered from a woman aged 45-65 years with acute COVID-19. Sequencing was performed on PBMCs or T cells enriched from blood (not recorded which). Here the CDR3 reads CAKGGQGGNTEAFF. DNA of the CDR3: TGTGCCAAAGGGGGACAGGGAGGGAACACTGAAGCTTTCTTT.